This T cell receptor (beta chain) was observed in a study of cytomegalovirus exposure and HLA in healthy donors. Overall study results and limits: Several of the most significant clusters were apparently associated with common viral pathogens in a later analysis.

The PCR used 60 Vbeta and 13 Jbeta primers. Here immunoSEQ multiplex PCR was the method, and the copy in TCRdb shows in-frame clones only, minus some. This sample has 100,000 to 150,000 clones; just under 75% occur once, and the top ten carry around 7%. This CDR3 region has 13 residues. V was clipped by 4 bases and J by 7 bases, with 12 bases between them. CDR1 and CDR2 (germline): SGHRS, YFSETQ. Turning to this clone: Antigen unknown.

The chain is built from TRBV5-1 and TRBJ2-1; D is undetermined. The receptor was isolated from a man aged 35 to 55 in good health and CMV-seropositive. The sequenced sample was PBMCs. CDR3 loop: CASSTLVINEQFF. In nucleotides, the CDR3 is TGCGCCAGCAGCACTCTGGTTATTAATGAGCAGTTCTTC.